A selection of T cell receptor beta chains follows, all from one sample in a study of T cell repertoires in aging, cancer and after chemotherapy. MiXCR, run by TCRdb on the multiplex PCR reads, gives a single entry per CDR3 protein. The sample has some 760 distinct CDR3 sequences; under 35% are singletons. Sequenced input: blood. These receptors all stem from a human donor with a solid tumor. Each CDR3 is given with its conserved first and last residue. The D gene is left open where the match is weak. Clone size, where shown, is once, few, many, or a class for clones that have expanded.

>TRBJ2-1|once|TRBV28|-
TGTGCCAGCAGCCGCACCCGCAGGGCGAATGAGCAGTTCTTC
CASSRTRRANEQFF
>TRBJ1-1|few|TRBV6-2/TRBV6-3|-
TGTGCCAGCAGTTACGGGGGGATTGAAGCTTTCTTT
CASSYGGIEAFF
>TRBJ2-5|large|TRBV7-2|-
TGTGCCAGCAGCCCCACAGTGGGAGTCCCCCAGTACTTC
CASSPTVGVPQYF
>TRBJ1-1|-|TRBV12-3/TRBV12-4|-
TGTGCCAGCAGTTTAGATACTGAAGCTTTCTTT
CASSLDTEAFF
>TRBJ2-5|-|TRBV9|-
TGTGCCAGCAGCGTAACCATGGGTCCTCAAGAGACCCAGTACTTC
CASSVTMGPQETQYF
>TRBJ2-7|-|TRBV5-5|TRBD1
TGTGCCAGCAGCATGCACAGGGGGCAGGACGAGCAGTACTTC
CASSMHRGQDEQYF